This T cell receptor beta chain was profiled in a study of T cell clonality in common variable immunodeficiency (dated by TCRdb to between 2014 and 2017). Equivalent amounts of genomic DNA from CVID and control samples were used as sequencing input. For every sample, a 60 bp segment covering the rearranged TCRbeta CDR3 region was amplified and then sequenced. The immunoSEQ assay, a bias-corrected multiplex PCR combined with high-throughput sequencing, was used for TCRbeta amplification. As for the authors' bioinformatics: Every unique nucleotide sequence was considered a clone and was annotated with V, D and J genes, copy number and frequency. Sequences were labeled productive if in frame, and non-productive if out of frame or containing stop codons. As previously described, clonality was calculated on the basis of Shannon's entropy. Mean CDR3 Kyte-Doolittle hydropathy was derived from the predicted amino acid sequences of productive clones. The R hclust function was used to hierarchically cluster scaled V gene usage with Manhattan distance and complete linkage. Sharing of clones by CDR3 amino acid sequence was evaluated by resampling 12 repertoires per group over 100 rounds. The repertoires were searched for more than 65 published EBV-specific and approximately 240 published CMV-specific TCRbeta sequences. Analysis left out two CVID samples that produced under 10,000 sequences, so 45 or so CVID repertoires remained. Held by TCRdb, this immuneACCESS table contains in-frame sequences only and omits some clones. Under half of the omission traces to an unresolved V gene where checked; the cause of the rest is unknown. The V and J calls and the clone size are those of that table, but D and trimming were determined from the DNA. The sample features approximately 50,000 clones, and none is a singleton. The top ten clonotypes cover about 2% of the sample.

Results the study describes overall, beyond this receptor: Fewer TCRbeta clones were shared among CVID subjects than among healthy controls (p < 0.0001). Compared with healthy controls, CVID subjects showed increased TCRbeta clonality (t-test p = 0.018), a feature most characteristic of about a third of subjects. Although equal DNA input was used, an average of about 75,000 unique sequences per sample was obtained for controls, compared with about 30,000 for CVID samples. CVID TCRbeta sequences were reported to have fewer deletions and N-nucleotide insertions and to lack highly modified clones with 13 or more V deletions. According to the authors, figuring out what caused the increased clonality in CVID would require sequencing the repertoires of T cell subpopulations. Correlations of repertoire features with clinical complications were constrained by heterogeneity among patients within the CVID cohort.

Most CVID patients and most healthy controls were of Caucasian heritage. Heparinized peripheral whole blood samples of roughly 5 to 8.5 ml were obtained from each donor. Genomic DNA from adults with common variable immune deficiency (CVID) and from healthy adult controls was used to sequence TCRbeta CDR3 repertoires. The control group was made up of around 22 healthy adult volunteers (about 10 male and 12 female) whose ages ranged from roughly 20 to 66 years, with a mean age of roughly 33. Diluted blood was subjected to density centrifugation over Hypaque 1077 or Ficoll-Paque for isolation of peripheral blood mononuclear cells. Unsorted mononuclear cells served as the source of genomic DNA, which was extracted either by Qiagen column purification or by a centrifugation-based method. The CDR3 goes from the cysteine to the phenylalanine over 15 residues. Sequencing covers 36 bases of the CDR3, shown here with the frame starting at base 1. The junction carries 17 bases between V and J, which are trimmed by 6 bases and 2 bases respectively. Based on the germline V gene (reference sequence), the CDR1 and CDR2 sequences are LNHDA and SQIVND.

The table lists this clone with many counts. Its binding antigen is unknown. The sequence runs out 3 residues before the end of the CDR3; the remainder is reconstructed from the germline J gene. This sequence was found in a person aged 18 to 70 in good health. The chain is made from TRBV19 and TRBJ2-7, with a tentative D gene TRBD1 over 6 matching bases. The sample comprised peripheral blood mononuclear cells. The CDR3 region: CASRSLGDKTYEQYF. The CDR3 bases that were read are TGTGCCAGTAGATCACTCGGGGACAAGACCTACGAG.